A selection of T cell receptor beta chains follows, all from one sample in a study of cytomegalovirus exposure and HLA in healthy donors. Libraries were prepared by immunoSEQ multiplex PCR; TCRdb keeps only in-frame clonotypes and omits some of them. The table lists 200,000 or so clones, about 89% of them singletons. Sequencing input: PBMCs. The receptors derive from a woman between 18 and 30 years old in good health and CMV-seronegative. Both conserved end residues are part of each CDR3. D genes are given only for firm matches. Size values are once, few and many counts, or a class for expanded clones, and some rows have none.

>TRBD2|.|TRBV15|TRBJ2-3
TGTGCCACCAGCTCCCCGTCGAGCGGGGGCACAGATACGCAGTATTTT
CATSSPSSGGTDTQYF
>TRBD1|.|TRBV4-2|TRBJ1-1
TGTGCCAGCAACCCCGGACAGGGCCGGCGGGGGACTGAAGCTTTCTTT
CASNPGQGRRGTEAFF
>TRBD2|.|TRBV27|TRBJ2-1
TGTGCCAGCAGTAAACTAGCGGTGGGGTATGAGCAGTTCTTC
CASSKLAVGYEQFF
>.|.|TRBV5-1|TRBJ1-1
TGCGCCAGCAGTTCCGGGCGAGGAGGCCTTGGGACTGAAGCTTTCTTT
CASSSGRGGLGTEAFF
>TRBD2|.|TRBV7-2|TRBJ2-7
TGTGCCAGCAGGTTGACTAGCGGGGGAAGCGGGGAGCAGTACTTC
CASRLTSGGSGEQYF
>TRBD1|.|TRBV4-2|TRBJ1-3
TGTGCCAGCAGCCAACCTGGGACAGGCTCTGGAAACACCATATATTTT
CASSQPGTGSGNTIYF
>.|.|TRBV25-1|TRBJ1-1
TGTGCCAGCAGCATAACAGGGTCTCCTGAAGCTTTCTTT
CASSITGSPEAFF
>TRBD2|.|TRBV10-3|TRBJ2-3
TGTGCCATCAGTCCGGTAGCGGGAGGGCAGGATACGCAGTATTTT
CAISPVAGGQDTQYF
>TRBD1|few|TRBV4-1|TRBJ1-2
TGCGCCAGCAGCCAAGCCGGGACAGGGAGAGGCTACACCTTC
CASSQAGTGRGYTF
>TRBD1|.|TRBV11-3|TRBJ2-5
TGTGCCAGCAGCCCTGGACAGGGGGATGTGGAGACCCAGTACTTC
CASSPGQGDVETQYF
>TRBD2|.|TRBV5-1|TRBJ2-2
TGCGCCAGCAGCCAGCTCGGAGTAGCGGGGACGAACACCGGGGAGCTGTTTTTT
CASSQLGVAGTNTGELFF
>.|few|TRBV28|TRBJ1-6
TGTGCCAGCAGTTTCGGCAGGGCGGATTCACCCCTCCACTTT
CASSFGRADSPLHF
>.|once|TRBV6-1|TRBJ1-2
TGTGCCAGCACTCCTATTCGGGGGAGCGACTATGGCTACACCTTC
CASTPIRGSDYGYTF
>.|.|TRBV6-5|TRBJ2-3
TGTGCCAGCCTACCCCGGGGGACCACAGATACGCAGTATTTT
CASLPRGTTDTQYF
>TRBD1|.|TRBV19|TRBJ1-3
TGTGCCAGTAAGGACAGGGGGCACCCTGGAAACACCATATATTTT
CASKDRGHPGNTIYF
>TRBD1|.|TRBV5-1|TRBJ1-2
TGCGCCAGCAGCCTGACCGGACAGGGGCACTATGGCTACACCTTC
CASSLTGQGHYGYTF
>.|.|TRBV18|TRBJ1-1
TGTGCCAGCTCACTGAGGTGGTTGGCTTTCTTT
CASSLRWLAFF
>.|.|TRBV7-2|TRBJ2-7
TGTGCCAGCAGCTTAACACAGGCCCCTCTCTACGAGCAGTACTTC
CASSLTQAPLYEQYF
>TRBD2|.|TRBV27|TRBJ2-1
TGTGCCAGCAGGTCACTAGCGGGAGGGCCCAATGAGCAGTTCTTC
CASRSLAGGPNEQFF
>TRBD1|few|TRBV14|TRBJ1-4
TGTGCCAGCAGCCCCCCCCGGGCAGGGGGCATTGAAAAACTGTTTTTT
CASSPPRAGGIEKLFF
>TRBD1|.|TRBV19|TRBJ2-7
TGTGCCAGTAGTATCGGGACAGGGGCTTGGTACGAGCAGTACTTC
CASSIGTGAWYEQYF
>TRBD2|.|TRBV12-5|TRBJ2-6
TGTGCTAGTGGTTCAACCATTGGACTAGCGGGGGACTCTGGGGCCAACGTCCTGACTTTC
CASGSTIGLAGDSGANVLTF
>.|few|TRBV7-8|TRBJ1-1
TGTGCCAGCAGCGCCAGTGCGGTAAACACTGAAGCTTTCTTT
CASSASAVNTEAFF
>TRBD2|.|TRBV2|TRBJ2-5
TGTGCCAGCAGCGGACTAGCGGGAGGGCGTGAGACCCAGTACTTC
CASSGLAGGRETQYF
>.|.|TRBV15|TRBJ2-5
TGTGCCACCAGCAGAGATGTAGGATTGGGCTCCGGAGAGACCCAGTACTTC
CATSRDVGLGSGETQYF
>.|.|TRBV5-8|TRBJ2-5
TGTGCCAGCAGCTTTGTGCGGGACCCCAGGTGGACCCAGTACTTC
CASSFVRDPRWTQYF
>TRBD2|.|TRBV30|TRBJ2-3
TGTGCCTGGGATCCCGGGGGGGAACGCACAGATACGCAGTATTTT
CAWDPGGERTDTQYF
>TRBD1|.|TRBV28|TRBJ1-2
TGTGCCAGCAGTTCGACCCCCGAGACAGGGATAGGCTACACCTTC
CASSSTPETGIGYTF
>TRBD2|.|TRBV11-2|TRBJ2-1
TGTGCCAGCAGCTCTAGCGGGAGCCCCTTCAATGAGCAGTTCTTC
CASSSSGSPFNEQFF
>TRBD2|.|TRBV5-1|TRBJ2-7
TGCGCCAGCACCCGGGGGGGGGTGGACGAGCAGTACTTC
CASTRGGVDEQYF
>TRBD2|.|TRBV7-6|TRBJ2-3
TGTGCCAGCAGCTCTACTACTAGCGGCAGGGAGTATTTT
CASSSTTSGREYF
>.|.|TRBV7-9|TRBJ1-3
TGTGCCAGCAGCTTAGCTACAGGGAGCTCTGGAAACACCATATATTTT
CASSLATGSSGNTIYF
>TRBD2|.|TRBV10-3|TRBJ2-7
TGTGCCATCAGTGAAGCTCCTAGCGGGAAGTACTTC
CAISEAPSGKYF
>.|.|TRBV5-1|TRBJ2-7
TGCGCCAGCAGCCGCTTCCGGGACTCAGAAGCGGGCCACGAGCAGTACTTC
CASSRFRDSEAGHEQYF
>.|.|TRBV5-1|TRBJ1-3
TGCGCCAGCAGCTTGAGCCGGAGCTCTGGAAACACCATATATTTT
CASSLSRSSGNTIYF
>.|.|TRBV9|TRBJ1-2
TGTGCCAGCAGCCCTTGGACACTCACCTATGGCTACACCTTC
CASSPWTLTYGYTF
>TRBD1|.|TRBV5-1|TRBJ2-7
TGCGCCAGCAGCTGGGGACAGGGAGACCACGAGCAGTACTTC
CASSWGQGDHEQYF
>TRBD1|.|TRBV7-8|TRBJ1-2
TGTGCCAGCAGCTACAGTCAGGGGACAGGGGATGGCTACACCTTC
CASSYSQGTGDGYTF
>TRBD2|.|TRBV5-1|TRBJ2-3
TGCGCCAGCAGCTTGGCCACCGGGAGGGCCTTTATAGAGGCAGCCCATACGCAGTATTTT
CASSLATGRAFIEAAHTQYF
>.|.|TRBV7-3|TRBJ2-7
TGTGCCAGCAGCTTGGGCAGGGGAAACGAGCAGTACTTC
CASSLGRGNEQYF
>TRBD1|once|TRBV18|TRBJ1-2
TGTGCCAGCTCAGCCGGGACAGACGGCGGCGGCTACACCTTC
CASSAGTDGGGYTF
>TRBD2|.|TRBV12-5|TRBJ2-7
TGTGCTAGTGGTTTAGTACTAGCGGGAGGTCTGGTTGAGCAGTACTTC
CASGLVLAGGLVEQYF